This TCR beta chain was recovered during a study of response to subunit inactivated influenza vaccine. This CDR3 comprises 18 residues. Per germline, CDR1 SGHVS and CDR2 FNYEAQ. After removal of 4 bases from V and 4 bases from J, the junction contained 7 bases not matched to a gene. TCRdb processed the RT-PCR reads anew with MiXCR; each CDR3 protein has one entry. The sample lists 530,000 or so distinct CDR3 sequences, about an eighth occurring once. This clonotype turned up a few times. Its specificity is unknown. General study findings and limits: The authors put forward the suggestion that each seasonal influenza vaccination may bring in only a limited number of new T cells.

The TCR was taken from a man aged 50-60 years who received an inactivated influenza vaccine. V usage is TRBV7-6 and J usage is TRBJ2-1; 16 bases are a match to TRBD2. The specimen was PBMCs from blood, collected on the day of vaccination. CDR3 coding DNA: TGTGCCAGCAGCTCTGGGACTAGCGGGGGGGCGTGGTACAATGAGCAGTTCTTC. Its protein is CASSSGTSGGAWYNEQFF.